This T cell receptor (beta chain) is drawn from a study of T-cell reconstitution after alpha-beta-depleted transplantation in children. Preparation of the TCRbeta library involved a method that used unique molecular identifiers. TCRdb re-called the PCR reads with MiXCR, one entry per CDR3 protein. The sample consists of about 100,000 distinct CDR3 sequences, around 7.8% of them appearing once. This clonotype was observed a handful of times. Trimming took 9 bases from V and 3 from J, leaving 24 bases between them. The germline V gene encodes CDR1 MNHEY and CDR2 SMNVEV (reference sequence). This CDR3 is built from 17 residues.

This TCR was sampled from a boy aged 2 to 9 with acute lymphoblastic leukemia, due to receive a stem cell transplant. The source was PBMCs, collected before TCRalphabeta/CD19-depleted stem cell transplant. This sequence joins TRBV27 and TRBJ1-5; D is uncertain. The CDR3 nucleotides are TGTGCCAGACTGCGGGATTCCAGGTCGCCCTACAATCAGCCCCAGCATTTT. It specifies CARLRDSRSPYNQPQHF.